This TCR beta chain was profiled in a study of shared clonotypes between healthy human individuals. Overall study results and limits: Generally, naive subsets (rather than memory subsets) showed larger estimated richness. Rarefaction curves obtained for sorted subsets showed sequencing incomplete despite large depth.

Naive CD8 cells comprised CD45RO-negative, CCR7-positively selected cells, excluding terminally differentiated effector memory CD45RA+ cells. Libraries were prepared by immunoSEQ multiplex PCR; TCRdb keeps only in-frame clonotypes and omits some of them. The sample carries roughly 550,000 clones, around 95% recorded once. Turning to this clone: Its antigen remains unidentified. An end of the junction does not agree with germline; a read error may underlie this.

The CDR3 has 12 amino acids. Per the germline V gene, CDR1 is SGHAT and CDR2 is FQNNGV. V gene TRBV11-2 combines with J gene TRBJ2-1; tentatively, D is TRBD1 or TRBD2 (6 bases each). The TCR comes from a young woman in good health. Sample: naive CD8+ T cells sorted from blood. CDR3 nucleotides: TGTGCCAACAGCTTAGGAGGGGGTGAGCAGTTCTTC. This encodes CANSLGGGEQFF.